The 11 T cell receptor beta chains below were found in one sample sequenced in a study of early T cells in non-severe SARS-CoV-2 infection. One entry per CDR3 protein results from TCRdb running MiXCR on the 5' RACE reads. This table holds about 55,000 distinct CDR3 sequences, less than 15% found once. The input for sequencing was whole blood, taken at baseline. These receptors all come from an adult who was a healthcare worker with PCR-confirmed SARS-CoV-2 infection or an uninfected control (not recorded which).

This clonotype was counted a few times. The CDR3 coding sequence is TGTGCCAGCAGCTTAGAGGGGCGGCGGATCACAGATACGCAGTATTTT. As protein: CASSLEGRRITDTQYF. The genes are TRBV7-6 and TRBJ2-3, with D tentatively TRBD1 (5 bases). V dropped 1 base and J dropped 2 bases, with 13 bases sitting between them. CDR3 length equals 16 residues. Germline V CDR1 and CDR2: SGHVS, FNYEAQ.

This clonotype was recorded at least ten times. This chain joins TRBV20-1 and TRBJ2-4, with D possibly TRBD2 on 6 matching bases. The CDR3 runs to 13 residues. The germline V gene encodes CDR1 DFQATT and CDR2 SNEGSKA (reference sequence). Between the trimmed V and J ends, which lost 6 bases and 0 bases, there was a span of 9 bases. CDR3 sequence (DNA): TGCAGTGCGGGACTTCCAGCCAAAAACATTCAGTACTTC. Translation gives CSAGLPAKNIQYF.

This clonotype was picked up a small number of times. This rearrangement joins TRBV20-1 to TRBJ2-3; 8 nucleotides line up with TRBD2. From germline, CDR1 is DFQATT and CDR2 SNEGSKA (reference sequence). V trimming: 0 bases; J trimming: 1 base; junction bases outside the gene matches: 9. The CDR3 has 17 amino acids. The CDR3 nucleotides read TGCAGTGCTAGAGACTCTCGGGGGGGCCGGGGCACAGATACGCAGTATTTT. Translating gives CSARDSRGGRGTDTQYF.

This clonotype was seen only a few times. J is TRBJ1-1 and V is TRBV5-6; 8 nucleotides line up with TRBD1. The trim removed 4 bases at V and 1 base at J, leaving 15 bases unmatched. The CDR3 covers 18 residues. The V gene's germline CDR1 is SGHDT and CDR2 YYEEEE. CDR3 nucleotide sequence: TGTGCCAGCAGCCTCGCTTGGGGATCCAGGGGGCGGAACACTGAAGCTTTCTTT. Protein: CASSLAWGSRGRNTEAFF.

J is TRBJ2-3 and V is TRBV29-1, with D perhaps being TRBD1 or TRBD2 (5 bases each). Germline V CDR1 and CDR2: SQVTM, ANQGSEA. The germline V and J ends were trimmed by 7 bases and 6 bases, with 17 bases remaining between them. This CDR3 spans 13 amino acids. CDR3 coding DNA: TGCAGCGCACGGGACGCTCCACGGGATACGCAGTATTTT. Its translation is CSARDAPRDTQYF.

The chain uses TRBV29-1 and TRBJ2-7; 7 nucleotides line up with TRBD1. Germline loops: CDR1 SQVTM, CDR2 ANQGSEA. The length of the CDR3 is 14 residues. J lost 3 bases, V lost 3 bases, and 8 bases had no gene match. The CDR3 loop reads CSVERGGPHYEQYF. The CDR3 bases are TGCAGCGTTGAGAGAGGGGGCCCGCACTACGAGCAGTACTTC.

The chain couples TRBV29-1 to TRBJ2-3; 9 nucleotides match TRBD1. Germline V gene lookup returns CDR1 SQVTM and CDR2 ANQGSEA. There are 14 residues in the CDR3. J was trimmed by 5 bases and V by 4 bases; bases with no gene match: 7. This CDR3 reads CSVVGYRGRDTQYF. CDR3 in DNA: TGCAGCGTTGTTGGGTACAGGGGGCGAGATACGCAGTATTTT.

This clonotype was counted only a few times. This chain uses TRBV19 with TRBJ2-1, with D possibly being TRBD2 (5 bases). V gave up 9 bases and J gave up 8 bases, with 17 bases separating them. Germline V lookup: CDR1 LNHDA, CDR2 SQIVND (reference sequence). The CDR3 sequence is 13 residues long. CDR3 DNA sequence: TGTGCCAGCGCGGAGGTGGGAAGGGATGAGCAGTTCTTC. Amino acid sequence: CASAEVGRDEQFF.

This rearrangement joins TRBV10-3 to TRBJ2-3, with no clear D. V gave up 6 bases and J gave up 0 bases, with 7 bases separating them. This CDR3 has 13 residues. The germline gives CDR1 ENHRY, CDR2 SYGVKD. The CDR3 reads CAISLTSTDTQYF. CDR3 nucleotides: TGTGCCATCAGCCTGACTAGCACAGATACGCAGTATTTT.

Ten or more counts support this clonotype. The V gene is TRBV3-1, the J gene TRBJ2-7; maybe TRBD2 (6 bases). Trimming removed 0 bases at V and 2 bases at J, with 17 bases between. CDR1 is LGHDT, CDR2 YNNKEL, per germline (reference sequence). The CDR3 is 17 amino acids. Here the CDR3 reads CASSQDRGRGRAYEQYF. CDR3 bases: TGTGCCAGCAGCCAAGATCGGGGACGGGGGAGAGCCTACGAGCAGTACTTC.

The rearrangement links TRBV27 to TRBJ2-7; no firm D call. The germline V and J ends were trimmed by 5 bases and 0 bases, with 11 bases remaining between them. CDR3 length equals 14 residues. In germline, CDR1 is MNHEY, CDR2 SMNVEV (reference sequence). CDR3 protein: CASSPTGVSYEQYF. The CDR3 DNA sequence: TGTGCCAGCAGTCCGACTGGGGTCTCCTACGAGCAGTACTTC.